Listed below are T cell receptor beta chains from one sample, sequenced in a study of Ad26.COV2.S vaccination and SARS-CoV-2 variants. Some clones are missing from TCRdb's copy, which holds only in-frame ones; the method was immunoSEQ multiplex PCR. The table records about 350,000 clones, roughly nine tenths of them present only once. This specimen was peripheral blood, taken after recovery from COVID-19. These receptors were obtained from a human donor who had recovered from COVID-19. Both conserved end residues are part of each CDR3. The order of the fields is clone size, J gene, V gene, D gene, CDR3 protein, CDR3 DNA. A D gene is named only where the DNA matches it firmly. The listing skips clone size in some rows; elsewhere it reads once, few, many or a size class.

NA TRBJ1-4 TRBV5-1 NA CASSPLSGTTNEKLFF TGCGCCAGCAGCCCGTTGTCGGGAACAACTAATGAAAAACTGTTTTTT
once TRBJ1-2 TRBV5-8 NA CASSLEPVSYGYTF TGTGCCAGCAGCTTGGAACCGGTATCCTATGGCTACACCTTC
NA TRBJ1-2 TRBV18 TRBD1 CASSPDRVAGYTF TGTGCCAGCTCGCCGGACAGGGTTGCCGGCTACACCTTC
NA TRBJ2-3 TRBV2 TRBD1 CASKGARDTQYF TGTGCCAGCAAGGGGGCGAGAGATACGCAGTATTTT
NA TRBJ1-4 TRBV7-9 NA CASSFPGSAEKLFF TGTGCCAGCAGCTTCCCAGGGTCTGCTGAAAAACTGTTTTTT
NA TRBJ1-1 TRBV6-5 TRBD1 CASRAGGLNTEAFF TGTGCCAGCAGAGCAGGGGGACTGAACACTGAAGCTTTCTTT
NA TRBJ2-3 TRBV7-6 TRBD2 CASSFPRAGGTTDTQYF TGTGCCAGCAGCTTCCCCAGAGCGGGGGGGACCACAGATACGCAGTATTTT
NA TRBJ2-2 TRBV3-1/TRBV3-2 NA CASSPGTNTGELFF TGTGCCAGCAGCCCGGGGACGAACACCGGGGAGCTGTTTTTT
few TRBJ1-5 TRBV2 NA CASSEFGQNQPQHF TGTGCCAGCAGTGAATTCGGTCAAAATCAGCCCCAGCATTTT
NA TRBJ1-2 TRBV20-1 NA CSASHNYGYTF TGCAGTGCTAGTCATAACTATGGCTACACCTTC
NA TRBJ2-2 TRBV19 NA CASSIRQENTGELFF TGTGCCAGTAGTATCCGACAGGAGAACACCGGGGAGCTGTTTTTT
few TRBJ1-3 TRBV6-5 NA CASSPTGNTIYF TGTGCCAGCAGTCCCACGGGAAACACCATATATTTT
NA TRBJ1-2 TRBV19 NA CASREQLGHYGYTF TGTGCCAGTAGGGAACAGTTGGGGCACTATGGCTACACCTTC
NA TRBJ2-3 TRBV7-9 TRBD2 CASSPGTSGGSTDTQYF TGTGCCAGCAGCCCCGGGACTAGCGGGGGGAGCACAGATACGCAGTATTTT
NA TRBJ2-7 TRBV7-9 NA CASSFSRANEQYF TGTGCCAGCAGCTTTTCCAGGGCCAACGAGCAGTACTTC